This T cell receptor beta chain was sequenced during a study of blood T cell repertoires in COVID-19. Study information: Spain, Italy and the United States supplied samples that represented acute and convalescent COVID-19. The cDNA or gDNA used as material had been derived from T cells, B-cell-depleted T cells, or PBMCs.

The germline CDR1 and CDR2 sequences are KGHSH and LQKENI. V lost 3 bases, J lost 4 bases, and 19 bases lay in between. This CDR3 spans 17 amino acids. Assay: immunoSEQ multiplex PCR; the TCRdb copy retains only in-frame clones and omits some. The sample yields about 130,000 clones, approximately 80% seen once. The sequenced sample consisted of peripheral blood. V usage is TRBV18 and J usage is TRBJ1-5; D is perhaps TRBD1 (5 bases). The sequence came from a woman aged 55-70 years with acute or convalescent COVID-19. The CDR3 sequence: CASSPDQGGGYNQPQHF. CDR3 DNA sequence: TGTGCCAGCTCACCCGACCAGGGCGGGGGGTATAATCAGCCCCAGCATTTT. The complete variable domain, with remaining parts taken from reference TRBV18 and TRBJ1-5, reads NAGVMQNPRHLVRRRGQEARLRCSPMKGHSHVYWYRQLPEEGLKFMVYLQKENIIDESGMPKERFSAEFPKEGPSILRIQQVVRGDSAAYFCASSPDQGGGYNQPQHFGDGTRLSIL.